The clone carrying this TCR beta chain occurred a few times. Its antigen remains unknown. The use of a sample-barcoded 5' primer and a J-beta primer mix characterized a second PCR of about 7 to 12 cycles. One entry per CDR3 protein, called by TCRdb with MiXCR from the 5' RACE reads. There are roughly 1 million distinct CDR3 sequences in the sample; around 25% occur only once, and around 0.75% lies in the top ten. This record comes from a study of blood T cells in healthy people across ages. The study, taken as a whole, reports: Aged donors had fewer naive CD4+ cells and lower diversity than long-lived donors.

CDR3 size: 13 residues. Germline assignment: CDR1 SQVTM and CDR2 ANQGSEA. V lost 3 bases to trimming and J lost 5 bases, with 11 bases between them. The sample was also linked to a second study, of T cells of mothers and their children.

The chain has TRBV29-1 and TRBJ1-5; D call uncertain. The TCR comes from a girl between 2 and 10 years old in good health. The specimen was blood. This CDR3 is CSVDAGSDQPQHF. In DNA form, the CDR3 reads TGCAGCGTTGACGCGGGAAGCGATCAGCCCCAGCATTTT.